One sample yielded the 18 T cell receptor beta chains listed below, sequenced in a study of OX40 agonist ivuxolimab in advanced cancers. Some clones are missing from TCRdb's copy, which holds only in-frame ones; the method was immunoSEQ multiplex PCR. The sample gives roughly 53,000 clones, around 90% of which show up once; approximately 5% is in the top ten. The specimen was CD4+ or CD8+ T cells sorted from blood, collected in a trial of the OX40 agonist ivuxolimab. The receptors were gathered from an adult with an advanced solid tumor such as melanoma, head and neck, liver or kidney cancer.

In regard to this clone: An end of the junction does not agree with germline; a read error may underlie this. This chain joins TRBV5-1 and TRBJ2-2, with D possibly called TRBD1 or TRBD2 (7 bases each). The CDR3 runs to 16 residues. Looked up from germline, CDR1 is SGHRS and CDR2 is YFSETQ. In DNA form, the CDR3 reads TGCGCCAGCAGTTTGGGAGGGGGCTATAACACCGGGGAGCTGTTTTTT. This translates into CASSLGGGYNTGELFF.

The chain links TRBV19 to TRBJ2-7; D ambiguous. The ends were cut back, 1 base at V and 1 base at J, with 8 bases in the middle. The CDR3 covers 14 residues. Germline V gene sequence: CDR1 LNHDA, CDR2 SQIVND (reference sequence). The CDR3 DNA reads TGTGCCAGTAGTATAGGGGCAGTTTCCTACGAGCAGTACTTC. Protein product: CASSIGAVSYEQYF.

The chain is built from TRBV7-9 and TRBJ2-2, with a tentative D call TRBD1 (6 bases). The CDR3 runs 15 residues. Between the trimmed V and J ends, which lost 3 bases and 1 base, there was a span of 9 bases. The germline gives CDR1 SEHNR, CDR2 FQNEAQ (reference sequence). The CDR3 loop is CASSLGRGNTGELFF. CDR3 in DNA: TGTGCCAGCAGCTTGGGCAGGGGGAACACCGGGGAGCTGTTTTTT.

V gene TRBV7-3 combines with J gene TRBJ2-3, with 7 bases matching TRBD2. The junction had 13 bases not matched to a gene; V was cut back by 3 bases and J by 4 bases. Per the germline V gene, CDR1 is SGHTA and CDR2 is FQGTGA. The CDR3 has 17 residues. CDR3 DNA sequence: TGTGCCAGCAGCTTCCGGGGTGGCGGGAGCACCCCAGATACGCAGTATTTT. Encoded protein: CASSFRGGGSTPDTQYF.

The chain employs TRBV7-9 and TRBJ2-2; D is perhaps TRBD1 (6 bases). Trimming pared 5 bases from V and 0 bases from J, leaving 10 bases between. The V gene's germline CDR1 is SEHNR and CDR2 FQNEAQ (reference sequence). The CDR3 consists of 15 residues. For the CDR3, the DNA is TGTGCCAGCAGCCGCGACAGGACGAACACCGGGGAGCTGTTTTTT. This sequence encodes CASSRDRTNTGELFF. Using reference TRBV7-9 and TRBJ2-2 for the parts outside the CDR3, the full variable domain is DTGVSQNPRHKITKRGQNVTFRCDPISEHNRLYWYRQTLGQGPEFLTYFQNEAQLEKSRLLSDRFSAERPKGSFSTLEIQRTEQGDSAMYLCASSRDRTNTGELFFGEGSRLTVL.

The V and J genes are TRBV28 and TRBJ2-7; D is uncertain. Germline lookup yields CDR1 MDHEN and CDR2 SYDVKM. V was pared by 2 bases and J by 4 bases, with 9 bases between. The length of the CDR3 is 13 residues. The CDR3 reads CASSLIRRYEQYF. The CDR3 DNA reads TGTGCCAGCAGTTTAATCAGGCGATACGAGCAGTACTTC.

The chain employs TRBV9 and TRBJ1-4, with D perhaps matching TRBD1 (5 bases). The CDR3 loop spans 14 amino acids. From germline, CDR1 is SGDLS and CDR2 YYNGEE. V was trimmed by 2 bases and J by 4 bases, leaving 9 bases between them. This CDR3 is CASSVGRVNEKLFF. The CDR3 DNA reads TGTGCCAGCAGCGTGGGCAGGGTTAATGAAAAACTGTTTTTT.

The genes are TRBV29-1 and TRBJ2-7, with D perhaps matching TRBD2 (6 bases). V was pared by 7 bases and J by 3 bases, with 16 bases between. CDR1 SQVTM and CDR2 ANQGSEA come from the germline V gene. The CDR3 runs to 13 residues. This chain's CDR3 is CSGRGGQGYEQYF. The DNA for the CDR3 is TGCAGCGGGAGGGGAGGACAAGGCTACGAGCAGTACTTC.

CDR3: CASRTLTGDNSPLHF. Here the CDR3 DNA reads TGTGCCAGCAGGACCTTAACAGGGGATAATTCACCCCTCCACTTT. The chain combines TRBV27 with TRBJ1-6, with 7 nucleotides matching TRBD1. The germline V gene encodes CDR1 MNHEY and CDR2 SMNVEV (reference sequence). The CDR3 is made up of 15 amino acids. J was trimmed by 5 bases and V by 6 bases; bases with no gene match: 7.

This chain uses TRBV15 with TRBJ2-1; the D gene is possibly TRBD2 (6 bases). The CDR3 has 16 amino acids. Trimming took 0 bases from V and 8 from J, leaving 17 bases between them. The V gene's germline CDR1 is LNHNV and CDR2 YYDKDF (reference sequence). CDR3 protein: CATSRDAGNAGYEQFF. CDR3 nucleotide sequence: TGTGCCACCAGCAGAGACGCGGGGAATGCTGGGTATGAGCAGTTCTTC.

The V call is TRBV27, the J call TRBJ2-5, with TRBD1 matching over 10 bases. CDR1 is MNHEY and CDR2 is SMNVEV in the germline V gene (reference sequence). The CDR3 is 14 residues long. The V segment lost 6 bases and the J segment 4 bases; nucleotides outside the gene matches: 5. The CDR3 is CASRTGGASETQYF. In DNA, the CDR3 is TGTGCCAGCAGGACAGGGGGCGCATCAGAGACCCAGTACTTC.

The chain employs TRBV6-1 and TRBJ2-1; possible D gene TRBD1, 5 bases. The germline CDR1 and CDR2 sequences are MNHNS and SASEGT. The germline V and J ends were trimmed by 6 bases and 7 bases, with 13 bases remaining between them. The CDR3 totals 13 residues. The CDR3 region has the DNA TGTGCCAGCAGCTGGACATCGGTAAATGAGCAGTTCTTC. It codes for CASSWTSVNEQFF.

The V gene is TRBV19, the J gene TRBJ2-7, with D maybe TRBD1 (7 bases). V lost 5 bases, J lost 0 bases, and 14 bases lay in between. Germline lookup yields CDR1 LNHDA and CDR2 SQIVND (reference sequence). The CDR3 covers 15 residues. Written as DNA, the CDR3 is TGTGCCAGTAGTGCGGGACAGCCGCCCTCCTACGAGCAGTACTTC. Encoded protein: CASSAGQPPSYEQYF. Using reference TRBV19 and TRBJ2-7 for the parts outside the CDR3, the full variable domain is DGGITQSPKYLFRKEGQNVTLSCEQNLNHDAMYWYRQDPGQGLRLIYYSQIVNDFQKGDIAEGYSVSREKKESFPLTVTSAQKNPTAFYLCASSAGQPPSYEQYFGPGTRLTVT.

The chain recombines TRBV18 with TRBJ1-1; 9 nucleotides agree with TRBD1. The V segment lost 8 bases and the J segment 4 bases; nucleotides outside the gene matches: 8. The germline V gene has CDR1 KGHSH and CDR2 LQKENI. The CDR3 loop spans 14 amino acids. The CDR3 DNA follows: TGTGCCAGCCTAACAGGGGGCGTTAGCACTGAAGCTTTCTTT. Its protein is CASLTGGVSTEAFF.

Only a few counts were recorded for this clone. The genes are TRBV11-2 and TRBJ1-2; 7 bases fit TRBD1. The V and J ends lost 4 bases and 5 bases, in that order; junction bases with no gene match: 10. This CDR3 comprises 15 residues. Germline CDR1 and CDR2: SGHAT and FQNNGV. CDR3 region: CASSSNRRDSYGYTF. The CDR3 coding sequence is TGTGCCAGCAGCTCGAACCGCCGGGACAGTTATGGCTACACCTTC.

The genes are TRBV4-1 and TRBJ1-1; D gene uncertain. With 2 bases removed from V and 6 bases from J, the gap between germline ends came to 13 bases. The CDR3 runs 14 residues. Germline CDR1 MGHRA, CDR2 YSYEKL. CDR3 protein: CASSQPTQRSEAFF. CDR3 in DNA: TGCGCCAGCAGCCAACCGACGCAGAGGTCTGAAGCTTTCTTT.

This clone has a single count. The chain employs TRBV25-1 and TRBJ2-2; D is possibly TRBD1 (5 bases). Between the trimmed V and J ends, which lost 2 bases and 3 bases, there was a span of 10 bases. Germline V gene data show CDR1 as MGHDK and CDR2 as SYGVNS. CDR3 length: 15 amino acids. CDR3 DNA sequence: TGTGCCAGCAGTGAAGATGGCAGGGACACCGGGGAGCTGTTTTTT. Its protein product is CASSEDGRDTGELFF.

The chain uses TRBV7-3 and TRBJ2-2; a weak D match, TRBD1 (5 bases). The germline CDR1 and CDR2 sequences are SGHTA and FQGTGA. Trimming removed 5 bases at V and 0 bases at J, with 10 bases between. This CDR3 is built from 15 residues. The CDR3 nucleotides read TGTGCCAGCAGCCCTCGCAGGGCGAACACCGGGGAGCTGTTTTTT. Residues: CASSPRRANTGELFF.